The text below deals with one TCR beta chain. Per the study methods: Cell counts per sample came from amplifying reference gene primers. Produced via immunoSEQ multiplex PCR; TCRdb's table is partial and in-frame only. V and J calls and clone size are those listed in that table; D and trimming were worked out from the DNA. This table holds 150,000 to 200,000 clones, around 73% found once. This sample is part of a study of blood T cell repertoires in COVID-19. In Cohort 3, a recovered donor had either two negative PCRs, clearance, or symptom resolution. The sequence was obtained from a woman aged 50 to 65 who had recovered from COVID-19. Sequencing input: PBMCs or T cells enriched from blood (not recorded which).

In DNA, the CDR3 is TGTGCCAGCAGCTGGGTAGACTCCGGGGAGCTGTTTTTT. Translation gives CASSWVDSGELFF. This chain links TRBV11-1 with TRBJ2-2, with D unresolved. The CDR3 is 13 amino acids. Trimming shortened V by 4 bases and J by 6 bases, and 9 bases separated the two germline ends. Per germline, CDR1 SGHAT and CDR2 FQDESV (reference sequence).